This TCR beta chain is from a study of T cell responses to AZD1222 COVID-19 vaccine (dated by TCRdb to the early 2020s). For the wider study: AZD1222 recipients whose second dose came at about 4 weeks and those whose second dose came at about 12 weeks were combined into one group, since spike-specific TCR depth and breadth did not differ between the two schedules. TCR sequencing was performed for some 250 trial participants, of whom roughly 200 were given two doses of AZD1222 and about 25 were given two doses of MenACWY control vaccine. Trial participants were enrolled into age subgroups of 18-55, 56-69 and 70-plus years, which contained about 150, 28 and 57 TCR-sequenced participants, respectively.

From the germline V gene, CDR1 is ENHRY and CDR2 is SYGVKD. Reading from cysteine to phenylalanine, the CDR3 counts 16 amino acids. Just the 48-base CDR3 DNA is kept, in frame starting at base 1. Trimming takes 0 bases off V and 5 bases off J; junction bases not matched to a gene: 8. The sample's time point label, decoded: baseline before first vaccination. Samples from vaccinated people were obtained from the UK trials COV001 and COV002, which included a single-blind randomized controlled phase 2/3 trial of AZD1222 (ChAdOx1 nCoV-19) in healthy adults. For TCRbeta chain sequencing, PBMC samples from trial participants were taken at day 0 and at day 28 after the second dose. Overall study results and their limits: Vaccine-associated CD4 TCRs spanned the whole spike protein, with dominant responses in regions 160-218 and 743-854. Most participants were white British and females outnumbered males, and the authors suggested that clonal diversity may have been underestimated. In the small 56-69-year group, the increase in depth fell short of significance, most likely because of low power. Conclusions about previously exposed vaccinees are limited because only six or seven AZD1222 recipients were SARS-CoV-2 seropositive at baseline. Because no day 14 peak-response samples were available, repertoires were characterized only after the peak T cell response. Spike-specific TCR breadth and depth rose significantly after two AZD1222 doses compared with day 0 and with MenACWY recipients. Reportedly, close to half of the unique spike-specific TCRs recognized epitopes lying outside the regions that are mutated in the B.1.351 and B.1.1.7 variants.

Comments on this clone: The antigen it binds to is not known. Base qualities are not at hand, and no much larger clone is one base apart.

The CDR3 regions of human TCRbeta chains were analyzed by immunosequencing. The authors' analysis ran thus. Repertoire TCRs were checked for matches against a reference library of SARS-CoV-2-specific TCRs that had been generated using the MIRA antigen-specificity platform. Breadth meant the fraction of unique TCRs that were SARS-CoV-2-associated, whereas depth meant the fraction of total T cells that were SARS-CoV-2-associated. Using the MIRA data, every spike-specific TCR was mapped to the spike region that the TCR reacted to and assigned to either a CD4 or a CD8 class. Log10-transformed breadth and depth values were compared by one-way ANOVA with Sidak's multiple comparisons tests. As stored in TCRdb, this immuneACCESS dataset retains in-frame rearrangements with V and J assigned. A fraction of the clones does not appear; measured against another copy, unresolved V genes explain less than half of the discrepancy, and the remainder lacks a known reason. The DNA was the basis for D and trimming; V, J and clone size are from that table. Within this sample are more than 250,000 clones, with 85% to 95% of them counted one time only. The ten most abundant clones make up roughly 0.6% of the sample.

The sequence joins TRBV10-3 to TRBJ2-7; the junction holds 9 bases that match TRBD2. This sample comprised peripheral blood, obtained on day 0 of AZD1222 vaccination. This receptor was identified in an adult in good health. Here the CDR3 is given as CAISESGIAGVNEQYF. The DNA is as follows: TGTGCCATCAGTGAGTCGGGTATAGCGGGGGTGAACGAGCAGTACTTC.